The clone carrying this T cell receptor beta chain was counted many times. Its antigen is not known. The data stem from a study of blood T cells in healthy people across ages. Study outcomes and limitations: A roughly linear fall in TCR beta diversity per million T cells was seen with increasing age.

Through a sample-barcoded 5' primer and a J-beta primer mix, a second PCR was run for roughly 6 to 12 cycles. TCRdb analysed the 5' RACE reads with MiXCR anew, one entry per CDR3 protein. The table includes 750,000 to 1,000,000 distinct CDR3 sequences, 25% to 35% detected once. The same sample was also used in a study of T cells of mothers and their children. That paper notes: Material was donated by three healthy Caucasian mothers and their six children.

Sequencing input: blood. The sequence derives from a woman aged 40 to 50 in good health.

For the CDR3, the DNA is TGCGCCAGCAGCCAAGCACAGGGGGGAAGCGAGCAGTACTTC. As protein: CASSQAQGGSEQYF. The rearrangement uses TRBV4-1 and TRBJ2-7, with 8 bases that match TRBD1. The germline V gene encodes CDR1 MGHRA and CDR2 YSYEKL. This CDR3 region has 14 residues. Trimming cost V 1 base and J 6 bases; bases outside gene matches: 5.